Listed below are T cell receptor beta chains from one sample, sequenced in a study of blood T cell repertoires in COVID-19. The protocol was immunoSEQ multiplex PCR, while the TCRdb copy is restricted to in-frame clones and leaves out a portion. The sample contains 180,000 or so clones, more than 65% of which appear only once. The sample was PBMCs or T cells enriched from blood (not recorded which). These receptors all stem from a man in his fifties or sixties who had recovered from COVID-19. Both conserved end residues are part of each CDR3.

V gene	J gene	CDR3 protein
TRBV7-3	TRBJ1-1	CASSLGQGSEAFF
TRBV5-6	TRBJ2-4	CASSLGQGTKNIQYF
TRBV19	TRBJ1-2	CASSLTGSYGYTF
TRBV6-2/TRBV6-3	TRBJ2-5	CASSLLRIRGEETQYF
TRBV24-1	TRBJ2-1	CTTSDLGLLEQFF
TRBV3-1/TRBV3-2	TRBJ2-1	CASSFRTSGVITGEQFF
TRBV11-2	TRBJ2-7	CASSLRGYEQYF
TRBV28	TRBJ1-6	CASSSQGRSPLHF
TRBV27	TRBJ2-5	CAIAGTSGGRPGTQYF
TRBV10-3	TRBJ1-2	CAITQTDAYGYTF
TRBV6-5	TRBJ2-7	CASSYPTGGRYEQYF
TRBV2	TRBJ1-3	CASSPRTGDSGNTIYF
TRBV14	TRBJ2-2	CASSRSTGTGFLTGELFF
TRBV6-2/TRBV6-3	TRBJ1-1	CASSYPAGTAPEAFF
TRBV4-1	TRBJ2-7	CASSLSSGTYEQYF
TRBV18	TRBJ2-1	CASSLNGRHRDNEQFF
TRBV5-1	TRBJ2-7	CASSLVMGGQHYEQYF
TRBV6-4	TRBJ2-1	CASSDSSYNEQFF
TRBV6-5	TRBJ1-3	CASEDRAPGNTIYF
TRBV15	TRBJ2-5	CATSREPGLEGETQYF
TRBV9	TRBJ2-3	CASSAGQGVSTDTQYF
TRBV19	TRBJ1-2	CASTTRTDPLANYGYTF
TRBV27	TRBJ1-5	CASSSHPAGGNQPQHF
TRBV5-1	TRBJ1-2	CASRKQGNNGYTF
TRBV5-1	TRBJ1-5	CASSLDGQINQPQHF
TRBV2	TRBJ1-2	CAVRDITNYGYTF
TRBV7-6	TRBJ1-5	CASSPELGLGQPQHF
TRBV25-1	TRBJ2-7	CASQGQGAPNWYEQYF
TRBV14	TRBJ1-6	CASSQFTPGHKGGSPLHF
TRBV13	TRBJ2-3	CASSLAPGTGLTDTQYF
TRBV19	TRBJ2-5	CASSTQGAGETQYF
TRBV7-9	TRBJ2-3	CASSPLEVSTDTQYF
TRBV5-1	TRBJ1-5	CASSLVGGSQPQHF
TRBV19	TRBJ2-1	CASSILGWESLYNEQFF
TRBV6-5	TRBJ1-1	CASSYGGNVEAFF
TRBV28	TRBJ2-7	CASTVLSSYEQYF
TRBV4-2	TRBJ2-1	CASSQDIYSSYNEQFF
TRBV5-4	TRBJ2-2	CASSQGLAGGFTGELFF
TRBV15	TRBJ2-7	CATSSRDRGDYEQYF
TRBV2	TRBJ2-7	CASTPPGQLDSYEQYF
TRBV27	TRBJ2-7	CASSSMDRAGSYEQYF
TRBV9	TRBJ2-3	CASSSSGGAKDTQYF
TRBV27	TRBJ1-2	CASLSRAGGHGYTF
TRBV14	TRBJ2-1	CASSQDLGSEQFF
TRBV25-1	TRBJ2-1	CASSDPGAYNEQFF
TRBV29-1	TRBJ2-5	CSVEWASQETQYF
TRBV19	TRBJ2-3	CASSINRGTDTQYF
TRBV19	TRBJ2-1	CASSPGTSRSDEQFF
TRBV10-2	TRBJ2-7	CASSVTGDEQYF
TRBV5-6	TRBJ1-2	CASSLDGTGDYGYTF
TRBV4-1	TRBJ2-7	CASSQDFTSGYEQYF